This T cell receptor (beta chain) came from a study of T-cell reconstitution after alpha-beta-depleted transplantation in children. Preparation of the TCRbeta library was carried out with unique molecular identifiers. TCRdb redid the calling of the PCR reads with MiXCR, one entry per CDR3 protein. Among 350,000 to 400,000 distinct CDR3 sequences listed, more than 10% were seen once. Trimming at V came to 7 bases and at J to 3 bases, leaving 15 bases not matched to a gene. This CDR3 spans 17 amino acids. Here the sequenced sample was PBMCs, taken from the stem cell graft. The J gene is TRBJ2-3, the V gene TRBV12-3 or TRBV12-4, with 8 bases aligning to TRBD2. This TCR was recovered from a human donor who donated a stem cell graft to a child with Fanconi anemia. The CDR3 region is CASNPLRGAGGTDTQYF. The CDR3 nucleotides are TGTGCCAGCAACCCGTTGCGGGGGGCCGGGGGAACAGATACGCAGTATTTT.